This T cell receptor beta chain was obtained from a study of blood T cells in healthy people across ages. Caucasian individuals from Russia who were healthy and aged about 6 to 90 acted as donors. V trimming: 5 bases; J trimming: 6 bases; junction bases outside the gene matches: 12. This CDR3 comprises 15 residues. The germline gives CDR1 MNHEY, CDR2 SMNVEV (reference sequence). The authors ran a second PCR of about 7 to 11 cycles using a sample-barcoded 5' primer and a J-beta primer mix. TCRdb independently ran MiXCR on the 5' RACE reads; one entry per CDR3 protein. The table shows some 560,000 distinct CDR3 sequences, with about 25% occurring only once. The same sample was also used in a study of T cells of mothers and their children.

The TCR was taken from a boy between 2 and 10 years old in good health. The chain combines TRBV27 with TRBJ1-2; 7 bases are shared with TRBD1. Sequencing input: blood. CDR3: CASSPFLTGAHGYTF. The CDR3 DNA reads TGTGCCAGCAGTCCCTTTCTCACAGGGGCTCATGGCTACACCTTC.